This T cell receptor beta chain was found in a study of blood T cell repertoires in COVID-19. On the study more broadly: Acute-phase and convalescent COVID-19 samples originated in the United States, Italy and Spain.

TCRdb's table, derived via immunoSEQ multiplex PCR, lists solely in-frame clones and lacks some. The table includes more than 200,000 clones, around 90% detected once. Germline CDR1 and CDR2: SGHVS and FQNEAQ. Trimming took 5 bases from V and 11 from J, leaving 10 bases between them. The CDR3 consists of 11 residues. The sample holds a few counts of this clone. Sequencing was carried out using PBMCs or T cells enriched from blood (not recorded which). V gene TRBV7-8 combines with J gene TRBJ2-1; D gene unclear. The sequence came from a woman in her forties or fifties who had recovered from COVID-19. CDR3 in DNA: TGTGCCAGCAGCACGACGACAAAGCAGTTCTTC. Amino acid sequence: CASSTTTKQFF.